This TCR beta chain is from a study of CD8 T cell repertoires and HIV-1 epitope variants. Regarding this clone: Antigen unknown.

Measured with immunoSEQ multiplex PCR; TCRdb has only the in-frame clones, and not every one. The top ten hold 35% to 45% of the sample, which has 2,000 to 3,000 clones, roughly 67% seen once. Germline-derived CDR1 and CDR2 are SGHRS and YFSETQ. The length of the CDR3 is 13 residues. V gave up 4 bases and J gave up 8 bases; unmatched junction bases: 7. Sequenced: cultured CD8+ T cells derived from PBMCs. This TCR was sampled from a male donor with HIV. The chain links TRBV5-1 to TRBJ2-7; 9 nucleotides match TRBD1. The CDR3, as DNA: TGCGCCAGCAGCCCTGGGACAGGGCAAAAGCAGTACTTC. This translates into CASSPGTGQKQYF. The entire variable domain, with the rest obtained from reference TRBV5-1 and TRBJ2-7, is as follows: KAGVTQTPRYLIKTRGQQVTLSCSPISGHRSVSWYQQTPGQGLQFLFEYFSETQRNKGNFPGRFSGRQFSNSRSEMNVSTLELGDSALYLCASSPGTGQKQYFGPGTRLTVT.